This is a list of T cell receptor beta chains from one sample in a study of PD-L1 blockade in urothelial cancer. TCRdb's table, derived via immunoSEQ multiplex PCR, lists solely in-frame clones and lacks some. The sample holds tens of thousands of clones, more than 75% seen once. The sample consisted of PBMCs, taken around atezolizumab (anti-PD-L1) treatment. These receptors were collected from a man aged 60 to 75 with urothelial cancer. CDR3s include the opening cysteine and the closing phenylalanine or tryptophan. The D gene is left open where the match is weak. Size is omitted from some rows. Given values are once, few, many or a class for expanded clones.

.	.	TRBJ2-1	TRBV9	TGTGCCAGCAGCGGGAGGACAGCCTCCTACAATGAGCAGTTCTTC	CASSGRTASYNEQFF
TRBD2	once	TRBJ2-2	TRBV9	TGTGCCAGCAGCGTTAGCGGGGGGGAGGCCGGGGAGCTGTTTTTT	CASSVSGGEAGELFF
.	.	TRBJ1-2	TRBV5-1	TGCGCCAGCAGCCCCACGACAGGATCCTATGGCTACACCTTC	CASSPTTGSYGYTF
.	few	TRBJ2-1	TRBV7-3	TGTGCCAGCAGCCAGGACAGTTTCAATGAGCAGTTCTTC	CASSQDSFNEQFF
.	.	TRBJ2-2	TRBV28	TGTGCCAGCTCGTACAGGCCGAACACCGGGGAGCTGTTTTTT	CASSYRPNTGELFF
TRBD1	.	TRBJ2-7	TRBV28	TGTGCCACTTCAGGGGGCCACAGGTACGAGCAGTACTTC	CATSGGHRYEQYF
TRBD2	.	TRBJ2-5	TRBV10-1	TGCGCCAGCAGCCCTACTAGCGGGTCCCCGGTCCAGTACTTC	CASSPTSGSPVQYF
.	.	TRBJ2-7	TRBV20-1	TGCAGTGCTAGAGGGGTCAGGGAGGTGTACTTC	CSARGVREVYF
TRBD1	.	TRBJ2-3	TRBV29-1	TGCAGCGTCAGAGTGGGACAGCCCACAGATACGCAGTATTTT	CSVRVGQPTDTQYF
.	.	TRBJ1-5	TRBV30	TGTGCCTGGAGTGCAACTGCCACCAATCAGCCCCAGCATTTT	CAWSATATNQPQHF
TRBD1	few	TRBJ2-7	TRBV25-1	TGTGCCAGCAGTTTCGACAGGGTCTCCTACGAGCAGTACTTC	CASSFDRVSYEQYF
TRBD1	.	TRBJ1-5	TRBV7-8	TGTGCCAGCAGCCCATCCGACAGGGGGAGCAATCAGCCCCAGCATTTT	CASSPSDRGSNQPQHF
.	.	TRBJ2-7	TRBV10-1	TGCGCCAGCAGTGAGTCGCGCGGCAGCGGCGAGCAGTACTTC	CASSESRGSGEQYF
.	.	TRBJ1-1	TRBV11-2	TGTGCCAGCAGCCCGCGGATGGCGGGGTTAGAAGCTTTCTTT	CASSPRMAGLEAFF
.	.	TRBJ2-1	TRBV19	TGTGCCAGTAGTATGGGCACCGTACCGTACAATGAGCAGTTCTTC	CASSMGTVPYNEQFF
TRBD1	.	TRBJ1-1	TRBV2	TGTGCCAGCAGGCGCCCCCAGGGGGAGGACACTGAAGCTTTCTTT	CASRRPQGEDTEAFF
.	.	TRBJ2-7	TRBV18	TGTGCCAGCTCACCCAGCGGGTTCTACGAGCAGTACTTC	CASSPSGFYEQYF
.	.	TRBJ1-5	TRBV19	TGTGCCAGTAGCTCCGAGCGGGGTATTAATCAGCCCCAGCATTTT	CASSSERGINQPQHF
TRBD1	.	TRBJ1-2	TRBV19	TGTGCCAGTTCTAGGGGACAGGGCATAGCGAATGGCTACACCTTC	CASSRGQGIANGYTF
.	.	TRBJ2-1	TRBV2	TGTGCCAGCAGTGAAGCTAACCAGAATGAGCAGTTCTTC	CASSEANQNEQFF